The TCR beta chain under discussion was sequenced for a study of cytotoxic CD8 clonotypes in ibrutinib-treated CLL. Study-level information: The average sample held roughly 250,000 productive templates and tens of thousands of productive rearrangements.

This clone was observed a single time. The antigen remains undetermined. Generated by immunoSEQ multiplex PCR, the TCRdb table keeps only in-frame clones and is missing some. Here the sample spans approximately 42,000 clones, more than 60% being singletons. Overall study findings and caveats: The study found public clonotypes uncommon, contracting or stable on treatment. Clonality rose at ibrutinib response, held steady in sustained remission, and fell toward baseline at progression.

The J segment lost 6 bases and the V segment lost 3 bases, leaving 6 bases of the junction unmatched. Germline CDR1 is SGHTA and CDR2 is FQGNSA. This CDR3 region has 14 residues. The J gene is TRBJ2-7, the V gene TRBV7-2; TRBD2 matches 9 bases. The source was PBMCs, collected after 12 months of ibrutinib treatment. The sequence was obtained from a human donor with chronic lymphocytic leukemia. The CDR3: CASSLGSGSGEQYF. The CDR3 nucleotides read TGTGCCAGCAGCTTGGGTAGCGGGAGCGGCGAGCAGTACTTC.